The present T cell receptor (beta chain) was sequenced within a study of CD8 T cells in Susac syndrome. The RNA, about 0.5 to 1 ug, was put through reverse transcription using random hexamers. Amplification of TCR beta CDR3 across 54 Vbeta and 13 Jbeta was performed with immunoSEQ multiplex PCR. TCRdb ran MiXCR on the immunoSEQ multiplex PCR reads and lists one entry per CDR3 protein. The table includes approximately 180,000 distinct CDR3 sequences, about 94% detected once. As regards this clonotype: Antigen unknown.

FACS enriched CD8+ TEMRA cells, while bulk CD8+ and CD4+ were negatively isolated. Study findings and constraints: Individuals included in the TCR sequencing and HLA analysis were acknowledged by the study to be relatively few in number.

This TCR was sampled from a human donor with multiple sclerosis. The source material was CD4+ T cells from PBMCs.

CDR3 DNA: TGTGCCTGGAGTGGCCGGACAGGCTCCTATGGCTACACCTTC. It specifies CAWSGRTGSYGYTF. V and J are TRBV30 and TRBJ1-2, with 7 bases aligning to TRBD1. The V segment lost 1 base and the J segment 4 bases; nucleotides outside the gene matches: 6. The CDR3 is 14 amino acids. Germline V gene data show CDR1 as GTSNPN and CDR2 as SVGIG (reference sequence).